One sample yielded the 4 T cell receptor beta chains listed below, sequenced in a study of early T cells in non-severe SARS-CoV-2 infection. TCRdb called the 5' RACE reads again in MiXCR, with one record for every CDR3 protein. The table lists approximately 65,000 distinct CDR3 sequences, over 9% of them singletons, with roughly 1.7% in the top ten. Sequencing input: whole blood. The source of these receptors is an adult who was a healthcare worker with PCR-confirmed SARS-CoV-2 infection or an uninfected control (not recorded which).

With regard to this clonotype: A much larger clone lies a single base off, so this may be a read error. The chain combines TRBV30 with TRBJ1-4; 9 bases fit TRBD1. The CDR3 is 11 amino acids. Germline V CDR1 and CDR2: GTSNPN, SVGIG (reference sequence). For the CDR3, the DNA is TGTGTCGGGACAGGGCATGAAAAACTGTTTTTT. It codes for CVGTGHEKLFF. The full variable domain, its missing parts supplied by reference TRBV30 and TRBJ1-4, is SQTIHQWPATLVQPVGSPLSLECTVEGTSNPNLYWYRQAAGRGLQLLFYSVGIGQISSEVPQNLSASRPQDRQFILSSKKLLLSDSGFYLCVGTGHEKLFFGSGTQLSVL.

The rearrangement joins TRBV7-2 to TRBJ2-2; D gene unclear. V lost 1 base and J 2 bases, leaving 2 bases between the germline ends. The CDR3 length is 13 residues. The germline CDR1 and CDR2 sequences are SGHTA and FQGNSA. The CDR3 protein is CASSLDNTGELFF. As DNA, the CDR3 is TGTGCCAGCAGCTTAGACAACACCGGGGAGCTGTTTTTT.

The chain has TRBV29-1 and TRBJ1-4; TRBD1 might be the D (6 bases). Deletions cut 6 bases from V and 8 bases from J, with 16 bases between. The CDR3 covers 13 residues. Germline loops: CDR1 SQVTM, CDR2 ANQGSEA. CDR3: CSVAGALGEKLFF. CDR3 nucleotide sequence: TGCAGCGTCGCAGGGGCCCTAGGAGAAAAACTGTTTTTT.

This clonotype occurred a few times. This rearrangement joins TRBV3-1 to TRBJ2-7, with D possibly TRBD2 on 5 matching bases. CDR1 and CDR2 (germline): LGHDT, YNNKEL (reference sequence). This CDR3 is built from 16 residues. Trimming stripped 4 bases from V and 5 bases from J, with 21 bases between. CDR3 DNA: TGTGCCAGCAGCCGATCAGAATCGGGGTTTCGCAACGAGCAGTACTTC. Amino acid sequence: CASSRSESGFRNEQYF.